One and the same sample provided the 27 T cell receptor beta chains below, sequenced in a study of radiotherapy plus CTLA-4 blockade in lung cancer. The table came from immunoSEQ multiplex PCR; TCRdb's copy has only in-frame clones and leaves some out. Found here are tens of thousands of clones, roughly 80% of them singletons; the top ten hold around 7.1%. The specimen was peripheral blood, collected from a patient treated with radiotherapy plus ipilimumab. All receptors derive from a human donor with non-small cell lung cancer who had a complete response to radiotherapy plus ipilimumab.

This clone was picked up a small number of times. This chain joins TRBV18 and TRBJ2-5, with D perhaps matching TRBD2 (6 bases). The CDR3 consists of 15 residues. Trimming removed 3 bases at V and 4 bases at J, with 15 bases between. Germline assignment: CDR1 KGHSH and CDR2 LQKENI. CDR3 sequence: CASSPSRLEGETQYF. In DNA, the CDR3 is TGTGCCAGCTCACCTTCCAGACTAGAGGGAGAGACCCAGTACTTC.

CDR3 nucleotides: TGTGCCAGCATCCCAAGACGGGACCGAGCGAACACCGGGGAGCTGTTTTTT. Translated: CASIPRRDRANTGELFF. The V call is TRBV7-2, the J call TRBJ2-2, with D perhaps TRBD1 or TRBD2 (5 bases each). The germline gives CDR1 SGHTA, CDR2 FQGNSA. V dropped 7 bases and J dropped 0 bases, with 18 bases sitting between them. The CDR3 extends over 17 amino acids. Looking up the rest from reference TRBV7-2 and TRBJ2-2 gives the full variable domain: GAGVSQSPSNKVTEKGKDVELRCDPISGHTALYWYRQSLGQGLEFLIYFQGNSAPDKSGLPSDRFSAERTGGSVSTLTIQRTQQEDSAVYLCASIPRRDRANTGELFFGEGSRLTVL.

This chain connects TRBV5-4 to TRBJ1-2; tentative D call: TRBD1 (6 bases). This CDR3 is 16 amino acids long. Germline loops: CDR1 SGHNT, CDR2 YYREEE (reference sequence). V gave up 4 bases and J gave up 1 base, with 17 bases separating them. The DNA of the CDR3 is TGTGCCAGCAGCCCGGGGAGGGGGAGTCGTAACTATGGCTACACCTTC. Protein product: CASSPGRGSRNYGYTF. Using reference TRBV5-4 and TRBJ1-2 for the parts outside the CDR3, the full variable domain is ETGVTQSPTHLIKTRGQQVTLRCSSQSGHNTVSWYQQALGQGPQFIFQYYREEENGRGNFPPRFSGLQFPNYSSELNVNALELDDSALYLCASSPGRGSRNYGYTFGSGTRLTVV.

The chain employs TRBV4-1 and TRBJ1-1; no clear D. The germline V gene has CDR1 MGHRA and CDR2 YSYEKL. The CDR3 is 13 amino acids. V shed 1 base and J shed 10 bases, with 13 bases lying between them. The CDR3 DNA follows: TGCGCCAGCAGCCAAGGAGGTCCGTATCGAGCTTTCTTT. Translation: CASSQGGPYRAFF.

J is TRBJ1-2 and V is TRBV5-4; tentative D call: TRBD1 (5 bases). This CDR3 has 16 amino acids. The V end was cut by 3 bases, the J end by 7 bases, with 22 bases between. Per the germline V gene, CDR1 is SGHNT and CDR2 is YYREEE (reference sequence). For the CDR3, the DNA is TGTGCCAGCAGCTCGCTGGGGGGATTGCGCTTCGCTGGCTACACCTTC. It encodes CASSSLGGLRFAGYTF.

V usage is TRBV5-1 and J usage is TRBJ2-4, with 7 positions matching TRBD1. The CDR3 loop spans 19 amino acids. Germline CDR1 and CDR2: SGHRS and YFSETQ. The CDR3 DNA reads TGCGCTACCCATTTTGATCATCCGGGACAGAGGATAGCCAAAAACATTCAGTACTTC. Translating gives CATHFDHPGQRIAKNIQYF.

The chain has TRBV6-1 and TRBJ1-2; weak D call: TRBD1 (5 bases). The CDR3 contains 12 residues. The ends were cut back, 3 bases at V and 6 bases at J, with 8 bases in the middle. Germline-derived CDR1 and CDR2 are MNHNS and SASEGT. The CDR3 is CASSDRVNGYTF. The DNA of the CDR3 is TGTGCCAGCAGTGACAGGGTCAATGGCTACACCTTC.

The V gene is TRBV30, the J gene TRBJ2-6, with 11 bases that match TRBD1. V lost 2 bases, J lost 0 bases, and 6 bases stayed unmatched. Germline V CDR1 and CDR2: GTSNPN, SVGIG (reference sequence). The CDR3 loop spans 18 amino acids. CDR3 in DNA: TGTGCCTGGAGTCCGGGACAGGGGGTTTACTCTGGGGCCAACGTCCTGACTTTC. Its protein is CAWSPGQGVYSGANVLTF. Looking up the rest from reference TRBV30 and TRBJ2-6 gives the full variable domain: SQTIHQWPATLVQPVGSPLSLECTVEGTSNPNLYWYRQAAGRGLQLLFYSVGIGQISSEVPQNLSASRPQDRQFILSSKKLLLSDSGFYLCAWSPGQGVYSGANVLTFGAGSRLTVL.

This rearrangement joins TRBV19 to TRBJ1-2; a possible D gene is TRBD1 (5 bases). Trimming took off 5 bases at V and 8 bases at J, with 12 bases between the two ends. CDR3 length: 12 residues. Germline CDR1 reads LNHDA; CDR2 reads SQIVND (reference sequence). DNA of the CDR3: TGTGCCAGTAGTGTGGGGGGAGGGGGCTACACCTTC. Protein: CASSVGGGGYTF.

The chain recombines TRBV5-1 with TRBJ1-1, with no clear D. CDR1 and CDR2 (germline): SGHRS, YFSETQ. V dropped 0 bases and J dropped 3 bases, with 15 bases sitting between them. This CDR3 comprises 16 residues. The CDR3 loop is CASSLGPDSLDTEAFF. The CDR3 DNA is TGCGCCAGCAGCTTGGGACCTGATTCTTTGGACACTGAAGCTTTCTTT.

The V and J genes are TRBV30 and TRBJ1-1; no definite D call. CDR3 length: 14 amino acids. Per germline, CDR1 GTSNPN and CDR2 SVGIG (reference sequence). With 0 bases removed from V and 2 bases from J, the gap between germline ends came to 10 bases. DNA for the CDR3: TGTGCCTGGAGTGTACCTGGGGTCAACACTGAAGCTTTCTTT. Its protein product is CAWSVPGVNTEAFF.

The rearrangement links TRBV5-4 to TRBJ1-1, with a weak D call TRBD1 (6 bases). This CDR3 is built from 16 residues. Per germline, CDR1 SGHNT and CDR2 YYREEE (reference sequence). Trimming removed 0 bases from V and 0 bases from J, with 12 bases in between. The CDR3 region is CASSLATGGLNTEAFF. Here the CDR3 DNA reads TGTGCCAGCAGCTTGGCGACGGGGGGGCTGAACACTGAAGCTTTCTTT.

The chain uses TRBV11-2 and TRBJ2-4, with D perhaps TRBD1 or TRBD2 (5 bases each). Germline V gives CDR1 SGHAT, CDR2 FQNNGV. Trimming stripped 1 base from V and 1 base from J, with 5 bases between. This CDR3 comprises 14 residues. DNA of the CDR3: TGTGCCAGCAGCTTAGGGGGGGCCAAAAACATTCAGTACTTC. It yields the protein CASSLGGAKNIQYF. Looking up the rest from reference TRBV11-2 and TRBJ2-4 gives the full variable domain: EAGVAQSPRYKIIEKRQSVAFWCNPISGHATLYWYQQILGQGPKLLIQFQNNGVVDDSQLPKDRFSAERLKGVDSTLKIQPAKLEDSAVYLCASSLGGAKNIQYFGAGTRLSVL.

As DNA, the CDR3 is TGTGCCAGCAGCTCCCCCTGGGGGTCCCGGGATACGCAGTATTTT. The encoded protein is CASSSPWGSRDTQYF. The chain is built from TRBV5-4 and TRBJ2-3; either TRBD1 or TRBD2 may fit D (5 bases each). The germline V and J ends were trimmed by 3 bases and 6 bases, with 17 bases remaining between them. The CDR3 sequence is 15 residues long. Germline CDR1 and CDR2: SGHNT and YYREEE (reference sequence).

The rearrangement joins TRBV12-5 to TRBJ1-2; possible D gene TRBD1, 5 bases. Between the trimmed V and J ends, which lost 6 bases and 7 bases, there was a span of 12 bases. This CDR3 comprises 12 residues. Germline loops: CDR1 LGHNT, CDR2 FRNRAP. In nucleotides, the CDR3 is TGTGCTAGTGGCCGCGAGGGGTCTGGCTACACCTTC. Amino acid sequence: CASGREGSGYTF.

The CDR3 reads CASSPSPGTENNEQFF. As DNA, the CDR3 is TGCGCCAGCAGCCCTTCCCCCGGGACAGAGAACAATGAGCAGTTCTTC. J is TRBJ2-1 and V is TRBV4-1; TRBD1 agrees at 7 bases. CDR3 length: 16 amino acids. J lost 5 bases, V lost 4 bases, and 11 bases had no gene match. Per the germline V gene, CDR1 is MGHRA and CDR2 is YSYEKL.

This chain joins TRBV25-1 and TRBJ1-2, with 7 bases identical to TRBD1. The germline V gene has CDR1 MGHDK and CDR2 SYGVNS. Germline trimming cut 8 bases from V and 3 bases from J; bases unmatched to any gene: 6. The CDR3 is 13 amino acids. CDR3 in amino acids: CASRGTDYYGYTF. CDR3 nucleotide sequence: TGTGCCAGCCGTGGGACAGACTACTATGGCTACACCTTC.

The genes are TRBV5-6 and TRBJ2-5; 8 bases fit TRBD1. Germline V gives CDR1 SGHDT, CDR2 YYEEEE. The CDR3 is 14 amino acids. The V segment lost 0 bases and the J segment 3 bases; nucleotides outside the gene matches: 1. The CDR3 is CASSLGQGKETQYF. CDR3 coding DNA: TGTGCCAGCAGCTTGGGACAGGGGAAAGAGACCCAGTACTTC.

The chain joins TRBV7-2 to TRBJ1-1; D gene ambiguous. The V gene's germline CDR1 is SGHTA and CDR2 FQGNSA. With 1 base removed from V and 4 bases from J, the gap between germline ends came to 13 bases. The CDR3 extends over 15 amino acids. The CDR3 DNA is TGTGCCAGCAGCTTAGGGGGAACCCAAGGCACTGAAGCTTTCTTT. This sequence encodes CASSLGGTQGTEAFF. The entire variable domain, with the rest obtained from reference TRBV7-2 and TRBJ1-1, is as follows: GAGVSQSPSNKVTEKGKDVELRCDPISGHTALYWYRQSLGQGLEFLIYFQGNSAPDKSGLPSDRFSAERTGGSVSTLTIQRTQQEDSAVYLCASSLGGTQGTEAFFGQGTRLTVV.

The V call is TRBV10-1, the J call TRBJ2-5; D could derive from TRBD1 or TRBD2 (5 bases each). CDR1 and CDR2 from the germline V gene are WNHNN and SYGVQD (reference sequence). The CDR3 is 12 residues long. The ends were cut back, 6 bases at V and 5 bases at J, with 10 bases in the middle. The CDR3 is CASSQGDETQYF. CDR3 nucleotide sequence: TGCGCCAGCAGCCAGGGAGACGAGACCCAGTACTTC.

The chain recombines TRBV6-5 with TRBJ2-7, with 7 positions matching TRBD1. Per the germline V gene, CDR1 is MNHEY and CDR2 is SVGAGI. This CDR3 is built from 14 residues. The trim removed 6 bases at V and 0 bases at J, leaving 5 bases unmatched. CDR3 region: CASRQGVDSYEQYF. For the CDR3, the DNA is TGTGCCAGCAGGCAGGGGGTGGACTCCTACGAGCAGTACTTC.

This chain links TRBV14 with TRBJ1-2, with no clear D. The CDR3 is 13 amino acids. The V end was cut by 0 bases, the J end by 3 bases, with 5 bases between. From germline, CDR1 is SGHDN and CDR2 FVKESK. CDR3 in DNA: TGTGCCAGCAGCCAAGACAGAGACTATGGCTACACCTTC. Its protein is CASSQDRDYGYTF.

This CDR3 is CASSPIIARAYEQYF. Here the CDR3 DNA reads TGCGCCAGCAGTCCCATCATAGCCCGGGCCTACGAGCAGTACTTC. V and J are TRBV5-1 and TRBJ2-7, with D hard to call. The CDR3 has 15 residues. Germline assignment: CDR1 SGHRS and CDR2 YFSETQ. V lost 5 bases, J lost 2 bases, and 17 bases lay in between.

The chain uses TRBV5-6 and TRBJ2-2, with 9 bases identical to TRBD1. Germline V gene data show CDR1 as SGHDT and CDR2 as YYEEEE. V gave up 6 bases and J gave up 3 bases; unmatched junction bases: 3. This CDR3 region has 14 residues. CDR3 bases: TGTGCCAGCACCCGACAGGGGGACACCGGGGAGCTGTTTTTT. Its protein is CASTRQGDTGELFF.

The V call is TRBV11-2, the J call TRBJ2-1; D tentatively reads TRBD1 or TRBD2 (5 bases each). Germline values: CDR1 SGHAT, CDR2 FQNNGV. Trimming removed 5 bases at V and 5 bases at J, with 10 bases between. The CDR3 totals 13 residues. Written as DNA, the CDR3 is TGTGCCAGCAGCGGGGGTAGCCACAATGAGCAGTTCTTC. It is translated as CASSGGSHNEQFF.

The chain employs TRBV2 and TRBJ1-5; no clear D gene. Germline V gives CDR1 SNHLY, CDR2 FYNNEI. The CDR3 extends over 14 amino acids. Trimming left V 3 bases short and J 7 bases short, with 13 bases between. The CDR3 bases are TGTGCCAGCAGTGAGGATAAACTTGGACAGCCCCAGCATTTT. Translated: CASSEDKLGQPQHF.

This clone was recorded a few times. Here the CDR3 reads CASRQDRSSYEQYV. In nucleotides, the CDR3 is TGTGCCAGCAGGCAGGACAGGAGCTCCTACGAGCAGTACGTC. The chain employs TRBV11-2 and TRBJ2-7; 7 nucleotides agree with TRBD1. The V segment lost 6 bases and the J segment 0 bases; nucleotides outside the gene matches: 5. This CDR3 has 14 residues. Germline CDR1 and CDR2: SGHAT and FQNNGV.